Listed here are 14 T cell receptor beta chains from one sample, sequenced in a study of T cells after yellow fever vaccination. TCRdb passed the 5' RACE reads through MiXCR, listing each CDR3 protein once. The data show approximately 260,000 distinct CDR3 sequences, approximately 12% seen once. The sample in question was CD4+ T cells sorted from PBMCs, obtained 45 days after the yellow fever booster vaccination. Every receptor here comes from a man aged 30-40 years who received the YFV17D yellow fever vaccine.

V is TRBV19 and J is TRBJ2-1; TRBD1 matches 8 bases. V lost 3 bases, J lost 7 bases, and 8 bases stayed unmatched. In germline, CDR1 is LNHDA, CDR2 SQIVND (reference sequence). There are 15 residues in the CDR3. The CDR3 sequence is CASSIGQGVRNEQFF. For the CDR3, the DNA is TGTGCCAGTAGTATTGGACAGGGCGTTAGGAATGAGCAGTTCTTC. Together with reference TRBV19 and TRBJ2-1, the CDR3 gives the full variable domain: DGGITQSPKYLFRKEGQNVTLSCEQNLNHDAMYWYRQDPGQGLRLIYYSQIVNDFQKGDIAEGYSVSREKKESFPLTVTSAQKNPTAFYLCASSIGQGVRNEQFFGPGTRLTVL.

This clonotype was observed a few times. V and J are TRBV10-1 and TRBJ2-3, with 8 bases aligning to TRBD2. The junction had 7 bases not matched to a gene; V was cut back by 4 bases and J by 4 bases. CDR1 is WNHNN and CDR2 is SYGVQD in the germline V gene (reference sequence). This CDR3 is 15 amino acids long. CDR3: CASSVAGRGADTQYF. The CDR3 nucleotides are TGCGCCAGCAGTGTAGCGGGAAGAGGGGCAGATACGCAGTATTTT.

Many counts were recorded for this clonotype. The rearrangement links TRBV5-1 to TRBJ2-1; D perhaps matches TRBD2 (7 bases). From germline, CDR1 is SGHRS and CDR2 YFSETQ. CDR3 length equals 16 residues. The ends were cut back, 3 bases at V and 3 bases at J, with 16 bases in the middle. CDR3 residues: CASSSGGGTVYNEQFF. The CDR3 nucleotides read TGCGCCAGCAGCTCGGGGGGCGGGACCGTCTACAATGAGCAGTTCTTC. The variable domain in full, completed from reference TRBV5-1 and TRBJ2-1, reads KAGVTQTPRYLIKTRGQQVTLSCSPISGHRSVSWYQQTPGQGLQFLFEYFSETQRNKGNFPGRFSGRQFSNSRSEMNVSTLELGDSALYLCASSSGGGTVYNEQFFGPGTRLTVL.

This rearrangement joins TRBV3-1 to TRBJ1-2; D is unresolved. V lost 2 bases, J lost 7 bases, and 11 bases lay in between. CDR3 size: 13 residues. Per the germline V gene, CDR1 is LGHDT and CDR2 is YNNKEL (reference sequence). The CDR3: CASSQLEGGGYTF. Written as DNA, the CDR3 is TGTGCCAGCAGCCAACTAGAAGGCGGTGGCTACACCTTC.

This clonotype was observed a handful of times. The chain employs TRBV3-1 and TRBJ2-3; maybe TRBD1 (5 bases). The germline V gene encodes CDR1 LGHDT and CDR2 YNNKEL (reference sequence). Trimming removed 4 bases at V and 10 bases at J, with 21 bases between. The CDR3 consists of 15 residues. The CDR3 DNA is TGTGCCAGCAGCCCTATGGAAAGGGCCAGGGTTGCGCAGTATTTT. The encoded protein is CASSPMERARVAQYF.

This clonotype came up many times. CDR3 coding DNA: TGCGCCAGCAGCTTGGTTGCGGGAGGTGATACGCAGTATTTT. Amino acids: CASSLVAGGDTQYF. The chain recombines TRBV5-1 with TRBJ2-3; 8 nucleotides agree with TRBD2. Looked up from germline, CDR1 is SGHRS and CDR2 is YFSETQ. V shed 0 bases and J 6 bases; nucleotides not matched to a gene: 3. The CDR3 sequence is 14 residues long.

The chain combines TRBV7-2 with TRBJ2-1; TRBD1 might be the D (5 bases). Trimming cost V 3 bases and J 0 bases, with 9 bases left between them. The CDR3 covers 15 residues. The germline V gene encodes CDR1 SGHTA and CDR2 FQGNSA. DNA for the CDR3: TGTGCCAGCAGCTTGAAGGGGCCCTCCTACAATGAGCAGTTCTTC. Protein sequence: CASSLKGPSYNEQFF.

The gene calls are TRBV20-1 and TRBJ2-7; 8 bases align to TRBD2. V shed 0 bases and J 6 bases; nucleotides not matched to a gene: 10. The CDR3 has 15 amino acids. Germline lookup yields CDR1 DFQATT and CDR2 SNEGSKA (reference sequence). The CDR3 sequence is CSARDRRGGAGEQYF. CDR3 nucleotides: TGCAGTGCTAGAGATCGCCGGGGGGGGGCCGGCGAGCAGTACTTC.

This clonotype turned up a few times. The genes are TRBV4-3 and TRBJ2-6, with 7 bases aligning to TRBD1. The trim removed 4 bases at V and 2 bases at J, leaving 2 bases unmatched. CDR3 length equals 15 residues. In germline, CDR1 is LGHNA, CDR2 YSLEER. The CDR3 here is CASSPGQAGANVLTF. The CDR3, as DNA: TGCGCCAGCAGCCCTGGACAGGCTGGGGCCAACGTCCTGACTTTC.

This clonotype was observed at least ten times. This chain links TRBV4-2 with TRBJ2-7; no definite D call. This CDR3 contains 15 residues. The V gene lost 4 bases and the J gene lost 1 base, with 14 bases spanning the gap. Germline V CDR1 and CDR2: LGHNA, YNFKEQ. CDR3 bases: TGTGCCAGCAGCCCCACGTGGGATGGGTCCTACGAGCAGTACTTC. It specifies CASSPTWDGSYEQYF.

This clonotype was counted a few times. V usage is TRBV20-1 and J usage is TRBJ1-1; TRBD1 aligns across 7 bases. CDR3 size: 15 residues. V dropped 2 bases and J dropped 1; count of bases not matched to a gene: 7. From germline, CDR1 is DFQATT and CDR2 SNEGSKA (reference sequence). The DNA of the CDR3 is TGCAGTGCTAGATATTCGGGACAGTCGAACACTGAAGCTTTCTTT. Residues: CSARYSGQSNTEAFF.

This clonotype was recorded a few times. The rearrangement links TRBV20-1 to TRBJ1-1, with 8 bases that match TRBD1. Trimming cost V 6 bases and J 6 bases; bases outside gene matches: 3. Germline CDR1 is DFQATT and CDR2 is SNEGSKA (reference sequence). The CDR3 is made up of 11 amino acids. In nucleotides, the CDR3 is TGCAGTGCCGGACAGGGCGCTGAAGCTTTCTTT. Translation gives CSAGQGAEAFF.

The V call is TRBV5-1, the J call TRBJ2-1; 7 nucleotides match TRBD2. V lost 0 bases to trimming and J lost 9 bases; unmatched junction nucleotides: 6. The CDR3 loop spans 14 amino acids. Germline V gene sequence: CDR1 SGHRS, CDR2 YFSETQ. CDR3: CASSLAGGIGEQFF. The CDR3 DNA follows: TGCGCCAGCAGCTTGGCCGGGGGGATAGGTGAGCAGTTCTTC.

This clonotype was picked up many times. The chain employs TRBV4-2 and TRBJ2-1, with no clear D. Trimming cost V 4 bases and J 5 bases, with 9 bases left between them. The germline CDR1 and CDR2 sequences are LGHNA and YNFKEQ. The CDR3 has 13 residues. For the CDR3, the DNA is TGTGCCAGCAGCCCCCTGTCCGACAATGAGCAGTTCTTC. Residues: CASSPLSDNEQFF.